Following are 5 T cell receptor beta chains from one sample sequenced in a study of shared clonotypes between healthy human individuals. Only in-frame clones appear in the TCRdb table, and some are missing; sequencing was by immunoSEQ multiplex PCR. The sample has around 1.1 million clones, approximately 80% seen once. The sequenced material came from memory CD4+ T cells from PBMCs. The subset is: CD45RA-negative fraction. These receptors came from a man between 18 and 35 years old in good health. Some clones in this sample may be carry-over from other donors' samples.

CDR3 DNA: TGTGCCAGCAGCCCAAGACAGGGGGGAAACACCGGGGAGCTGTTTTTT. This gives the protein CASSPRQGGNTGELFF. The chain combines TRBV11-1 with TRBJ2-2; 9 bases line up with TRBD1. There are 16 residues in the CDR3. J lost 2 bases, V lost 5 bases, and 6 bases had no gene match. Per germline, CDR1 SGHAT and CDR2 FQDESV (reference sequence).

The chain uses TRBV6-6 and TRBJ1-1, with no clear D. The V and J ends lost 5 bases and 5 bases respectively, with 9 bases between them. CDR1 is MNHNY and CDR2 is SVGAGI in the germline V gene (reference sequence). There are 12 residues in the CDR3. The CDR3 loop is CASSIRDTEAFF. The DNA of the CDR3 is TGTGCCAGCAGTATCCGGGATACTGAAGCTTTCTTT.

The chain uses TRBV7-9 and TRBJ2-1; TRBD1 matches at 8 bases. This CDR3 comprises 15 residues. Germline V gives CDR1 SEHNR, CDR2 FQNEAQ (reference sequence). V dropped 5 bases and J dropped 3; count of bases not matched to a gene: 6. The CDR3 region is CASSARQGNYNEQFF. CDR3 sequence (DNA): TGTGCCAGCAGCGCGCGACAGGGGAACTACAATGAGCAGTTCTTC.

This chain connects TRBV28 to TRBJ2-5, with 9 bases fitting TRBD1. The CDR3 runs to 16 residues. The V segment lost 3 bases and the J segment 1 base; nucleotides outside the gene matches: 6. CDR1 MDHEN and CDR2 SYDVKM come from the germline V gene. The CDR3: CASSLGGQGSQETQYF. The CDR3 bases are TGTGCCAGCAGTTTGGGAGGACAGGGGTCCCAAGAGACCCAGTACTTC. Based on the CDR3 plus reference TRBV28 and TRBJ2-5, the full variable domain is DVKVTQSSRYLVKRTGEKVFLECVQDMDHENMFWYRQDPGLGLRLIYFSYDVKMKEKGDIPEGYSVSREKKERFSLILESASTNQTSMYLCASSLGGQGSQETQYFGPGTRLLVL.

The chain links TRBV30 to TRBJ1-1; TRBD1 agrees at 8 bases. CDR3 length: 13 residues. Germline loops: CDR1 GTSNPN, CDR2 SVGIG (reference sequence). The junction had 6 bases not matched to a gene; V was cut back by 5 bases and J by 4 bases. The CDR3 loop reads CAWDRGLLTEAFF. Written as DNA, the CDR3 is TGTGCCTGGGACAGGGGCCTTCTCACTGAAGCTTTCTTT.